These T cell receptor beta chains were read from a single sample in a study of cytomegalovirus exposure and HLA in healthy donors. Clones were sequenced by immunoSEQ multiplex PCR, and TCRdb holds only the in-frame ones, with some missing. This sample has about 130,000 clones, with about 74% found just once. Input material: PBMCs. The receptors stem from a woman aged 45 to 65 in good health and CMV-seropositive. The CDR3 runs from the conserved cysteine through the conserved F or W. A D gene is named only where the DNA matches it firmly. The size field is filled for only some rows; it gives once, few, many or a size class.

v_gene: TRBV7-6
j_gene: TRBJ2-1
abundance: few
len: 14
d_gene: .
CDR3nt: TGTGCCAGCAGCTTTAACTCGAACTACAATGAGCAGTTCTTC
CDR3aa: CASSFNSNYNEQFF

v_gene: TRBV2
j_gene: TRBJ2-6
abundance: .
len: 16
d_gene: TRBD1
CDR3nt: TGTGCCAGCGGACAGGGGCTTCACTCTGGGGCCAACGTCCTGACTTTC
CDR3aa: CASGQGLHSGANVLTF

v_gene: TRBV11-2
j_gene: TRBJ2-5
abundance: .
len: 15
d_gene: TRBD1
CDR3nt: TGTGCCAGCAGCTTCCTCCGGGACAGCCAAGAGACCCAGTACTTC
CDR3aa: CASSFLRDSQETQYF

v_gene: TRBV9
j_gene: TRBJ2-3
abundance: .
len: 16
d_gene: TRBD2
CDR3nt: TGTGCCAGCAGCGTAGTCGGGGGGATTGGCACAGATACGCAGTATTTT
CDR3aa: CASSVVGGIGTDTQYF

v_gene: TRBV9
j_gene: TRBJ2-3
abundance: .
len: 16
d_gene: .
CDR3nt: TGTGCCAGCAGCGTAGATGCGGGCTCGAGCACAGATACGCAGTATTTT
CDR3aa: CASSVDAGSSTDTQYF

v_gene: TRBV7-9
j_gene: TRBJ2-7
abundance: few
len: 15
d_gene: .
CDR3nt: TGTGCCAGCAGCTTAGTGCCAGGGGAAACATACGAGCAGTACTTC
CDR3aa: CASSLVPGETYEQYF

v_gene: TRBV9
j_gene: TRBJ2-7
abundance: .
len: 17
d_gene: TRBD1
CDR3nt: TGTGCCAGCAGCGTAGCGATAGAGACAGGGGGGTTGTACGAGCAGTACTTC
CDR3aa: CASSVAIETGGLYEQYF

v_gene: TRBV10-3
j_gene: TRBJ1-1
abundance: .
len: 18
d_gene: .
CDR3nt: TGTGCCATCAGTGTAGGGCAGGGGTCTATGGTAGGTGCCACTGAAGCTTTCTTT
CDR3aa: CAISVGQGSMVGATEAFF

v_gene: TRBV5-1
j_gene: TRBJ2-3
abundance: .
len: 15
d_gene: .
CDR3nt: TGCGCCAGCAGCTTGCGGGGGGCTGACACAGATACGCAGTATTTT
CDR3aa: CASSLRGADTDTQYF

v_gene: TRBV15
j_gene: TRBJ2-1
abundance: once
len: 16
d_gene: .
CDR3nt: TGTGCCACCAGCGGTAGGGGTAACCGACTCATCGATGAGCAGTTCTTC
CDR3aa: CATSGRGNRLIDEQFF

v_gene: TRBV5-4
j_gene: TRBJ2-2
abundance: .
len: 15
d_gene: .
CDR3nt: TGTGCCAGCAGCTTGTGGGGCCACCGGGCCGGGGAGCTGTTTTTT
CDR3aa: CASSLWGHRAGELFF

v_gene: TRBV7-2
j_gene: TRBJ1-4
abundance: .
len: 14
d_gene: .
CDR3nt: TGTGCCAGCAGCTTAGAATGGTCTCGGGGAAAACTGTTTTTT
CDR3aa: CASSLEWSRGKLFF

v_gene: TRBV19
j_gene: TRBJ1-2
abundance: .
len: 16
d_gene: .
CDR3nt: TGTGCCAGTACCCTCTCGGGACTCGGAGAGATTTATGGCTACACCTTC
CDR3aa: CASTLSGLGEIYGYTF

v_gene: TRBV11-2
j_gene: TRBJ1-3
abundance: few
len: 17
d_gene: .
CDR3nt: TGTGCCAGCAGTACCTCGGCTGGGGACTGGGCTGGAAACACCATATATTTT
CDR3aa: CASSTSAGDWAGNTIYF

v_gene: TRBV18
j_gene: TRBJ2-5
abundance: .
len: 15
d_gene: .
CDR3nt: TGTGCCAGCTCACCACTCATCAATCCCCAAGAGACCCAGTACTTC
CDR3aa: CASSPLINPQETQYF

v_gene: TRBV5-1
j_gene: TRBJ1-4
abundance: .
len: 13
d_gene: .
CDR3nt: TGCGCCAGCAGCTTGGGACAAGAGGAAAAACTGTTTTTT
CDR3aa: CASSLGQEEKLFF

v_gene: TRBV27
j_gene: TRBJ1-2
abundance: once
len: 14
d_gene: .
CDR3nt: TGTGCCAGCAGTTCCCAGCGCGGAGCCTATGGCTACACCTTC
CDR3aa: CASSSQRGAYGYTF

v_gene: TRBV5-1
j_gene: TRBJ2-5
abundance: .
len: 14
d_gene: .
CDR3nt: TGCGCCAGCAGCCCGCAGGGGCCCGAGGGGACCCAGTACTTC
CDR3aa: CASSPQGPEGTQYF

v_gene: TRBV28
j_gene: TRBJ2-7
abundance: .
len: 13
d_gene: .
CDR3nt: TGTGCCAGCAGCCTAGCCGACAGGAGCGAGCAGTACTTC
CDR3aa: CASSLADRSEQYF

v_gene: TRBV28
j_gene: TRBJ1-2
abundance: .
len: 15
d_gene: .
CDR3nt: TGTGCCAGCAGTTTAGCCGATTTAGTACCTTATGGCTACACCTTC
CDR3aa: CASSLADLVPYGYTF

v_gene: TRBV7-2
j_gene: TRBJ2-7
abundance: .
len: 15
d_gene: .
CDR3nt: TGTGCCAGCAGCTTAGGTCGCAGGGTTACTGACGAGCAGTACTTC
CDR3aa: CASSLGRRVTDEQYF

v_gene: TRBV29-1
j_gene: TRBJ2-6
abundance: few
len: 17
d_gene: .
CDR3nt: TGCAGCGTTCGCGGCGGAGCCGGCCTCTCTGGGGCCAACGTCCTGACTTTC
CDR3aa: CSVRGGAGLSGANVLTF

v_gene: TRBV7-9
j_gene: TRBJ2-4
abundance: .
len: 15
d_gene: .
CDR3nt: TGTGCCAGCAGCTTAGATAAGGGGACCAAAAACATTCAGTACTTC
CDR3aa: CASSLDKGTKNIQYF

v_gene: TRBV7-2
j_gene: TRBJ2-5
abundance: few
len: 17
d_gene: TRBD2
CDR3nt: TGTGCCAGCAGCTTAGACACCCCAGCGGGGGTTCAAGAGACCCAGTACTTC
CDR3aa: CASSLDTPAGVQETQYF

v_gene: TRBV5-1
j_gene: TRBJ1-5
abundance: .
len: 14
d_gene: .
CDR3nt: TGCGCCAGCAGCTTGGACCTAGTAATTCAGCCCCAGCATTTT
CDR3aa: CASSLDLVIQPQHF

v_gene: TRBV10-3
j_gene: TRBJ2-1
abundance: .
len: 16
d_gene: TRBD2
CDR3nt: TGTGCCATCAGCACACTTCTAGCGGAGAGTTACAATGAGCAGTTCTTC
CDR3aa: CAISTLLAESYNEQFF

v_gene: TRBV28
j_gene: TRBJ1-5
abundance: .
len: 14
d_gene: .
CDR3nt: TGTGCCAGCAGTAGACTGAATAGCAATCAGCCCCAGCATTTT
CDR3aa: CASSRLNSNQPQHF

v_gene: TRBV28
j_gene: TRBJ1-5
abundance: .
len: 16
d_gene: TRBD1
CDR3nt: TGTGCCAGCAGTCTACGACAGGGCTATAGCAATCAGCCCCAGCATTTT
CDR3aa: CASSLRQGYSNQPQHF

v_gene: TRBV5-1
j_gene: TRBJ2-7
abundance: .
len: 13
d_gene: .
CDR3nt: TGCGCCAGCAGCTTGAGTCCGGGGGTCGAGCAGTACTTC
CDR3aa: CASSLSPGVEQYF

v_gene: TRBV2
j_gene: TRBJ2-7
abundance: .
len: 14
d_gene: .
CDR3nt: TGTGCCAGCAATCCGAGACTGCTCTCCTACGAGCAGTACTTC
CDR3aa: CASNPRLLSYEQYF

v_gene: TRBV11-2
j_gene: TRBJ2-1
abundance: .
len: 12
d_gene: .
CDR3nt: TGTGCCAGCAGCTTACCGAGCAATGAGCAGTTCTTC
CDR3aa: CASSLPSNEQFF

v_gene: TRBV9
j_gene: TRBJ1-3
abundance: few
len: 14
d_gene: .
CDR3nt: TGTGCCAGCAGCGTAGGGGCCTCTGGAAACACCATATATTTT
CDR3aa: CASSVGASGNTIYF